This T cell receptor beta chain emerged from a study of T cells in Graves' hyperthyroidism and ophthalmopathy. Notes on the study in general: Most thyroid clonotypes expanded above 0.001 were also detected in blood.

There are many counts of this clonotype. Antigen unknown. TCR beta CDR3 regions were amplified from RNA. HTBI primers were used for first-round RT-PCR of the TCR CDR3. TCRdb itself ran the multiplex PCR reads through MiXCR, one entry per CDR3 protein. Here the sample spans 540,000 or so distinct CDR3 sequences, 46% being singletons. Sequenced input: peripheral blood or thyroid tissue (not recorded which). This clonotype originated in an adult woman with Graves' disease, either hyperthyroidism or ophthalmopathy (not recorded which).

CDR3 sequence (DNA): TGTGCCAGCAGTGAAAGAGGGGAGTACTATGGCTACACCTTC. Encoded protein: CASSERGEYYGYTF. This chain uses TRBV2 with TRBJ1-2, with D tentatively TRBD1 (5 bases). CDR3 size: 14 residues. V lost 2 bases, J lost 3 bases, and 10 bases lay in between. From germline, CDR1 is SNHLY and CDR2 FYNNEI.